Reported below is one T cell receptor (beta chain). The antigen is unknown. The data are from a study of a mutant IDH1 vaccine in newly diagnosed glioma. Study at large: Patients arrived already treated with radiotherapy, temozolomide, or both, most having had both.

Germline assignment: CDR1 SGHNT and CDR2 YYREEE (reference sequence). V lost 1 base to trimming and J lost 5 bases; unmatched junction nucleotides: 5. This CDR3 is 14 amino acids long. Study conclusions and caveats: A vaccine-induced immune response developed in approximately 94% of the patients.

Clones were read by immunoSEQ multiplex PCR, and TCRdb kept only the in-frame ones, dropping some. This table holds about 70,000 clones, about 83% found once. Time point given: baseline, week 1 (first vaccination visit). The treatment: pre-vaccination baseline after standard-of-care therapy. The donors' diagnosis was new WHO grade 3 or 4 astrocytoma that was IDH1-mutant and ATRX-lost. The TCR was taken from a woman under 30 with glioma. Some clones in this sample may be carry-over from other donors' samples. The V and J genes are TRBV5-4 and TRBJ1-1, with 7 bases lining up with TRBD1. The sequences come from peripheral blood mononuclear cells (PBMCs), collected from a glioma patient treated with radiotherapy, temozolomide or both. The CDR3 reads CASSLPQGGTEAFF. CDR3 DNA: TGTGCCAGCAGCTTGCCCCAGGGGGGGACTGAAGCTTTCTTT.